This T cell receptor beta chain was recorded in a study of fetal regulatory T cell absence and autoimmunity (dated by TCRdb to about 2017). For context, the study as a whole: Exocrine pancreas autoimmunity was seen in the IPEX patients without clinical diabetes. General conclusions and limits of the study: The oligoclonal enrichment was interpreted as supporting antigen-driven autoimmunity in the pancreas before birth in IPEX syndrome. The TCR compartment showed significant oligoclonal enrichment in pancreas versus cord blood, with some top clones over 80-fold enriched. Cord blood and pancreas had broadly similar TRB gene family usage, resembling published neonatal and adult repertoires.

CDR1 is given as SEHNR and CDR2 as FQNEAQ, both from the germline V gene (reference sequence). The germline V end is reduced by 5 bases and the J end by 3 bases; junction bases left unmatched: 3. There are 13 amino acids in the CDR3, from cysteine to phenylalanine inclusive. Left in the record is the CDR3 DNA by itself, 39 bases read in frame from the first base. Points on this clone: What antigen it recognizes has not been identified. Per-base qualities were not stored, and no clone one base away is much larger.

TCRbeta CDR3 regions were amplified and barcoded by two-step multiplex PCR on the immunoSEQ human TCRbeta survey platform. Sequencing of the libraries was done on Illumina instruments, and IgH was sequenced in parallel from the same samples. The authors processed their data as follows. To remove PCR and sequencing errors, raw reads were filtered against IMGT V, D, J definitions and grouped with a nearest-neighbor algorithm. A clone was defined as an identical nucleotide sequence, and differential abundance between tissues was tested with a Fisher exact test for each clone using a pFDR threshold of p<0.01. Clones whose frequencies were too low for statistical inference were excluded by a minimum inclusion filter of 10 in either sample. The immunoSEQ Analyzer was used for pairwise clonal comparisons, while IMGT tools were used to assess gene family usage. TCRdb limited this immuneACCESS table to in-frame rearrangements with V and J called. A share of clones is missing; checked studies link under half to unresolved V genes, and the rest is unexplained. The V and J calls and clone size are taken from that table; D and trimming were inferred from the DNA. The sample table holds 85,000 to 100,000 clones, of which around 72% were seen once. 1.5% to 2% of the sample belongs to the ten largest clones.

Genomic DNA from frozen pancreas tissue was processed for repertoire sequencing. The DNeasy Blood and Tissue Kit was used to extract roughly 1.9-3.2 ug of genomic DNA from either umbilical cord blood or frozen pancreas. The sequence links TRBV7-9 to TRBJ1-2, with 7 middle bases fitting TRBD1. The sequence came from a male donor with IPEX syndrome. Material: pancreas tissue. The CDR3 corresponds to CASSPDRDYGYTF. The bases are TGTGCCAGCAGCCCCGACAGGGACTATGGCTACACCTTC.